A selection of T cell receptor beta chains follows, all from one sample in a study of blood T cell repertoires in COVID-19. Clones were sequenced by immunoSEQ multiplex PCR, and TCRdb holds only the in-frame ones, with some missing. The table shows around 170,000 clones, with approximately 88% occurring only once. Sequencing was carried out using peripheral blood. The source is a woman aged 60-75 years with acute or convalescent COVID-19. CDR3s include the opening cysteine and the closing phenylalanine or tryptophan. The D gene is left open where the match is weak. Rows may omit the clone size; those that give it use once, few, many or a size class.

J: TRBJ1-5
size: -
V: TRBV15
D: -
DNA: TGTGCCACCAGCCCGTGGGGCCAAGGCAATCAGCCCCAGCATTTT
CDR3: CATSPWGQGNQPQHF

J: TRBJ2-7
size: -
V: TRBV2
D: -
DNA: TGTGCCAGCAGGGAAGGCGGGTACGAGCAGTACTTC
CDR3: CASREGGYEQYF

J: TRBJ2-2
size: -
V: TRBV29-1
D: TRBD2
DNA: TGCAGCGCTACCGGCGTAGCGGGGGGGATGAACACCGGGGAGCTGTTTTTT
CDR3: CSATGVAGGMNTGELFF

J: TRBJ1-2
size: -
V: TRBV5-1
D: TRBD1
DNA: TGCGCCAGCAGCACCCATCCCGAGGGGGCGCAGGGCTACACCTTC
CDR3: CASSTHPEGAQGYTF

J: TRBJ1-6
size: -
V: TRBV3-1/TRBV3-2
D: -
DNA: TGTGCCAGCAGCCAATCGGTAAATAATTCACCCCTCCACTTT
CDR3: CASSQSVNNSPLHF

J: TRBJ2-7
size: -
V: TRBV25-1
D: TRBD2
DNA: TGTGCCAGCAGTCTGGCAGGGAGGGATTCCTACGAGCAGTACTTC
CDR3: CASSLAGRDSYEQYF

J: TRBJ1-5
size: -
V: TRBV6-5
D: -
DNA: TGTGCCAGCAGTTACGATCGGGATCAGCCCCAGCATTTT
CDR3: CASSYDRDQPQHF

J: TRBJ1-1
size: -
V: TRBV5-4
D: -
DNA: TGTGCCAGCATTAGAGCGGGGGGCGCTGAAGCTTTCTTT
CDR3: CASIRAGGAEAFF

J: TRBJ2-6
size: -
V: TRBV7-8
D: -
DNA: TGTGCCAGCAGCCCGCCCGCGGCCCAGAGCTCTGGGGCCAACGTCCTGACTTTC
CDR3: CASSPPAAQSSGANVLTF

J: TRBJ1-1
size: few
V: TRBV7-2
D: -
DNA: TGTGCCAGCAGCTTAGGGCAGGGTAGGGCTGAAGCTTTCTTT
CDR3: CASSLGQGRAEAFF

J: TRBJ2-3
size: -
V: TRBV4-1
D: -
DNA: TGCGCCAGCAGCCAAGATGGAGGGGACACAGATACGCAGTATTTT
CDR3: CASSQDGGDTDTQYF

J: TRBJ1-2
size: -
V: TRBV19
D: TRBD1
DNA: TGTGCCAGTAGTTACGGGACAGAACCTTATGGCTACACCTTC
CDR3: CASSYGTEPYGYTF

J: TRBJ1-1
size: -
V: TRBV19
D: -
DNA: TGTGCCAGTAGAGTACGAGGGGGAATGAACACTGAAGCTTTCTTT
CDR3: CASRVRGGMNTEAFF

J: TRBJ2-5
size: -
V: TRBV6-5
D: -
DNA: TGTGCCGGGGGGACTCAAGAGACCCAGTACTTC
CDR3: CAGGTQETQYF

J: TRBJ1-2
size: -
V: TRBV6-5
D: -
DNA: TGTGCCAGCAGTAATACCGGACAGATGGGGTATGGCTACACCTTC
CDR3: CASSNTGQMGYGYTF

J: TRBJ2-5
size: many
V: TRBV24-1
D: TRBD2
DNA: TGTGCCACCGGAGAGGGACTAGTCGCAGAGACCCAGTACTTC
CDR3: CATGEGLVAETQYF

J: TRBJ1-6
size: -
V: TRBV2
D: -
DNA: TGTGCCAGCAGTGCCCCTGCTAGTTCACCCCTCCACTTT
CDR3: CASSAPASSPLHF

J: TRBJ1-1
size: -
V: TRBV29-1
D: -
DNA: TGCAGCGTTCGAAGGGGCGAAGGCACTGAAGCTTTCTTT
CDR3: CSVRRGEGTEAFF

J: TRBJ2-3
size: -
V: TRBV9
D: TRBD2
DNA: TGTGCCAGCAGCGCGACTAGCGGGGGGGCCTGGGATACGCAGTATTTT
CDR3: CASSATSGGAWDTQYF

J: TRBJ1-2
size: -
V: TRBV7-3
D: -
DNA: TGTGCCAGCAGCCCCCGCGAGGCCGGGGGGAGCTATGGCTACACCTTC
CDR3: CASSPREAGGSYGYTF

J: TRBJ1-2
size: few
V: TRBV5-4
D: TRBD1
DNA: TGTGCCAGCAGCGCCGGACAGGGTTTCGGGCCTTATGGCTACACCTTC
CDR3: CASSAGQGFGPYGYTF

J: TRBJ2-3
size: -
V: TRBV28
D: -
DNA: TGTGCCAGCAGACCTCAGGGTCGCACAGATACGCAGTATTTT
CDR3: CASRPQGRTDTQYF

J: TRBJ1-4
size: -
V: TRBV4-3
D: -
DNA: TGCGCCAGCAGCCGCAAACTGCAGGGAAAAGCTAATGAAAAACTGTTTTTT
CDR3: CASSRKLQGKANEKLFF

J: TRBJ2-1
size: -
V: TRBV5-1
D: -
DNA: TGCGCCAGCAGCCCCGGGGTCGAGCAGTTCTTC
CDR3: CASSPGVEQFF

J: TRBJ1-2
size: -
V: TRBV7-8
D: TRBD1
DNA: TGTGCCAGCAGCTCGTTCTCCGGTTCGGGACAGGGGTATGGCTACACCTTC
CDR3: CASSSFSGSGQGYGYTF

J: TRBJ1-2
size: -
V: TRBV24-1
D: TRBD1
DNA: TGTGCCACCAGTGGTCCTACCGGGACAGTAAAGGCTAACTATGGCTACACCTTC
CDR3: CATSGPTGTVKANYGYTF

J: TRBJ1-4
size: once
V: TRBV4-1
D: -
DNA: TGCGCCAGCAGCCAAGACCCCCGGGAGGGCAGTAATGAAAAACTGTTTTTT
CDR3: CASSQDPREGSNEKLFF

J: TRBJ2-1
size: -
V: TRBV19
D: TRBD1
DNA: TGTGCCAGTAGTATAGAGGACAGGGGGCTGAATGAGCAGTTCTTC
CDR3: CASSIEDRGLNEQFF

J: TRBJ2-5
size: -
V: TRBV28
D: -
DNA: TGTGCCAGCAGTTCCCGACAGAAGTTCCAAGAGACCCAGTACTTC
CDR3: CASSSRQKFQETQYF

J: TRBJ1-4
size: -
V: TRBV5-1
D: -
DNA: TGCGCCAGCAGCTACAGGGTGGGTGCAACTAATGAAAAACTGTTTTTT
CDR3: CASSYRVGATNEKLFF

J: TRBJ1-6
size: -
V: TRBV7-9
D: -
DNA: TGTGCCAGCAGCTTAGACCAGGGGTATAATTCACCCCTCCACTTT
CDR3: CASSLDQGYNSPLHF

J: TRBJ2-7
size: -
V: TRBV4-3
D: -
DNA: TGCGCCAGCAGCCAAGGGGTACCCGGGGAGCAGTACTTC
CDR3: CASSQGVPGEQYF

J: TRBJ2-7
size: -
V: TRBV6-5
D: TRBD1
DNA: TGTGCCAGCAGTTCACAGGGGGCGAGGGTCTACGAGCAGTACTTC
CDR3: CASSSQGARVYEQYF

J: TRBJ1-1
size: -
V: TRBV18
D: TRBD1
DNA: TGTGCCAGCTCACCACGGGACAGTGGAGCTTTCTTT
CDR3: CASSPRDSGAFF

J: TRBJ1-6
size: medium-sized
V: TRBV18
D: -
DNA: TGTGCCAGCTCACCGCAGGCCCAACAAAATTCACCCCTCCACTTT
CDR3: CASSPQAQQNSPLHF

J: TRBJ1-1
size: -
V: TRBV24-1
D: TRBD1
DNA: TGTGCCACCGAGGACAGGGATCCGAACACTGAAGCTTTCTTT
CDR3: CATEDRDPNTEAFF

J: TRBJ2-7
size: -
V: TRBV21-1
D: -
DNA: TGTGCCAGCAGCCCCACCCTGGGACAGTTACTATTACCGGTTTCCTACGAGCAGTACTTC
CDR3: CASSPTLGQLLLPVSYEQYF

J: TRBJ1-1
size: -
V: TRBV3-1/TRBV3-2
D: -
DNA: TGTGCCAGCAGCCAAGATAGTTGGGGAGCGAACACTGAAGCTTTCTTT
CDR3: CASSQDSWGANTEAFF

J: TRBJ1-5
size: -
V: TRBV5-5
D: -
DNA: TGTGCCAGCAGCCCGCAGGGGAACCCTAGCAATCAGCCCCAGCATTTT
CDR3: CASSPQGNPSNQPQHF

J: TRBJ1-2
size: -
V: TRBV18
D: TRBD1
DNA: TGTGCCAGCTCACCTTACCGGGACAGGAGCCCGGGGGGCTACACCTTC
CDR3: CASSPYRDRSPGGYTF

J: TRBJ1-2
size: -
V: TRBV7-3
D: -
DNA: TGTGCCAGCAGCCTCGGACAGCGCTATGGCTACACCTTC
CDR3: CASSLGQRYGYTF

J: TRBJ2-5
size: -
V: TRBV2
D: TRBD2
DNA: TGTGCCAGCAGAACGGGGGGGAATGAGAGGACCCAGTACTTC
CDR3: CASRTGGNERTQYF

J: TRBJ2-5
size: -
V: TRBV28
D: -
DNA: TGTGCCAGCAGACCCAGCGGGGAGAGGGGGGAGACCCAGTACTTC
CDR3: CASRPSGERGETQYF

J: TRBJ1-3
size: -
V: TRBV3-1/TRBV3-2
D: TRBD1
DNA: TGTGCCAGCAGCCAAGAAAGGGGACAGGCTTATTTT
CDR3: CASSQERGQAYF

J: TRBJ2-1
size: -
V: TRBV28
D: TRBD1
DNA: TGTGCCAGCAGTTTAAGAGGACAGGCCTACAATGAGCAGTTCTTC
CDR3: CASSLRGQAYNEQFF

J: TRBJ1-4
size: -
V: TRBV6-6
D: -
DNA: TGTGCCAGCAGTTCACCTCGCGCAGGGGACGAAAAACTGTTTTTT
CDR3: CASSSPRAGDEKLFF

J: TRBJ2-3
size: -
V: TRBV27
D: -
DNA: TGTGCCAGCAGTAGACCGGGACTCCTGTCCACAGATACGCAGTATTTT
CDR3: CASSRPGLLSTDTQYF

J: TRBJ2-7
size: once
V: TRBV29-1
D: -
DNA: TGCAGCGCGTCTTCGGGGCTAGCGCCCTACGAGCAGTACTTC
CDR3: CSASSGLAPYEQYF

J: TRBJ1-1
size: -
V: TRBV30
D: -
DNA: TGTGCCTGGAGTGGGGGGGGCACTGAAGCTTTCTTT
CDR3: CAWSGGGTEAFF

J: TRBJ1-1
size: -
V: TRBV6-5
D: TRBD1
DNA: TGTGCCAGCAGTAGTCCGGGACAGGGGGTTACTGAAGCTTTCTTT
CDR3: CASSSPGQGVTEAFF

J: TRBJ2-7
size: few
V: TRBV7-2
D: -
DNA: TGTGCCAGCAGCGCGGTTCTGGTGGACACGCAGTACTTC
CDR3: CASSAVLVDTQYF

J: TRBJ2-7
size: -
V: TRBV6-5
D: -
DNA: TGTGCCAGCAGCGCCACAGGGCTCAGCTCCTACGAGCAGTACTTC
CDR3: CASSATGLSSYEQYF

J: TRBJ1-5
size: -
V: TRBV6-5
D: -
DNA: TGTGCCAGCAGTTTCGGGGTAGGCAATCAGCCCCAGCATTTT
CDR3: CASSFGVGNQPQHF

J: TRBJ2-7
size: -
V: TRBV11-2
D: TRBD1
DNA: TGTGCCAGCAGCTTAACAGGGGGCGCCTACGAGCAGTACTTC
CDR3: CASSLTGGAYEQYF

J: TRBJ1-4
size: -
V: TRBV6-2/TRBV6-3
D: -
DNA: TGTGCCAGCAGTTACTGGCGGGGGAATGAAAAACTGTTTTTT
CDR3: CASSYWRGNEKLFF

J: TRBJ1-5
size: -
V: TRBV30
D: -
DNA: TGTGCCTGGAGTCCGGGGGAGTTTAGCAATCAGCCCCAGCATTTT
CDR3: CAWSPGEFSNQPQHF

J: TRBJ2-1
size: -
V: TRBV27
D: TRBD2
DNA: TGTGCCGCATCGCCAAGACTAGCGGGGGGTTCTTACAATGAGCAGTTCTTC
CDR3: CAASPRLAGGSYNEQFF